One sample yielded the 8 T cell receptor beta chains listed below, sequenced in a study of T cell responses to AZD1222 COVID-19 vaccine (TCRdb year 2021). In light of the paper, this sample's time point label describes: about 28 days (+/-7) after the second vaccine dose. The library was built by means of the immunoSEQ multiplex PCR assay. Sourced from immuneACCESS, this table was stored by TCRdb with only in-frame sequences that have V and J called. A share of the clones is absent; for the studies checked, an unresolved V gene accounts for under half, and the remainder has no known explanation. For this sample the table gives 190,000 or so clones, of which about 88% were detected only once. Together, the top ten hold roughly 27% of the sample. This specimen consisted of peripheral blood, obtained 28 days after the second AZD1222 dose. These receptors originate from an adult who received the AZD1222 COVID-19 vaccine.

This chain connects TRBV5-1 to TRBJ1-4, with 7 positions matching TRBD1. The CDR3 totals 15 residues. The junction had 5 bases not matched to a gene; V was cut back by 2 bases and J by 4 bases. Germline loops: CDR1 SGHRS, CDR2 YFSETQ. The CDR3 region is CASSFRQGVNEKLFF. CDR3 sequence (DNA): TGCGCCAGCAGCTTTCGACAGGGAGTTAATGAAAAACTGTTTTTT. Full variable domain (missing parts from reference TRBV5-1 and TRBJ1-4): KAGVTQTPRYLIKTRGQQVTLSCSPISGHRSVSWYQQTPGQGLQFLFEYFSETQRNKGNFPGRFSGRQFSNSRSEMNVSTLELGDSALYLCASSFRQGVNEKLFFGSGTQLSVL.

The chain couples TRBV10-3 to TRBJ2-1; 11 nucleotides line up with TRBD2. The CDR3 runs 17 residues. Losses at the gene ends were 9 bases for V and 5 bases for J; bases not matched to a gene: 15. Germline V lookup: CDR1 ENHRY, CDR2 SYGVKD. CDR3 in amino acids: CAMSEAIAGGGNNEQFF. CDR3 DNA sequence: TGTGCCATGTCGGAGGCGATAGCGGGAGGGGGCAACAATGAGCAGTTCTTC.

The J gene is TRBJ2-7, the V gene TRBV4-1; the D gene is possibly TRBD1 (6 bases). Looked up from germline, CDR1 is MGHRA and CDR2 is YSYEKL. CDR3 length: 14 amino acids. Trimming pared 3 bases from V and 3 bases from J, leaving 12 bases between. The CDR3 DNA reads TGCGCCAGCAGCCACGAGGGACACGGCTACGAGCAGTACTTC. Encoded protein: CASSHEGHGYEQYF.

CDR3 protein: CASRRQDEQYF. The CDR3 nucleotides are TGTGCCAGTAGGAGACAGGACGAGCAGTACTTC. The V call is TRBV19, the J call TRBJ2-7; maybe TRBD1 (6 bases). This CDR3 is built from 11 residues. Germline V gene data show CDR1 as LNHDA and CDR2 as SQIVND (reference sequence). The ends were cut back, 6 bases at V and 5 bases at J, with 8 bases in the middle.

The chain employs TRBV4-3 and TRBJ2-5, with unresolved D. The CDR3 totals 13 residues. V dropped 0 bases and J dropped 4 bases, with 6 bases sitting between them. Germline V gene lookup returns CDR1 LGHNA and CDR2 YSLEER. CDR3 region: CASSQDLRETQYF. CDR3 nucleotides: TGCGCCAGCAGCCAAGATTTGAGAGAGACCCAGTACTTC.

The rearrangement joins TRBV5-5 to TRBJ2-3, with TRBD2 as a possible D gene (5 bases). The CDR3 has 19 residues. The germline V gene encodes CDR1 SGHKS and CDR2 YYEKEE (reference sequence). V lost 1 base to trimming and J lost 0 bases, with 21 bases between them. The CDR3 loop reads CASSLRAPERSHSTDTQYF. In DNA form, the CDR3 reads TGTGCCAGCAGCTTGAGGGCCCCAGAGCGGAGTCATAGCACAGATACGCAGTATTTT.

The V gene is TRBV5-4, the J gene TRBJ2-7; D might be TRBD1 (7 bases). V was cut by 7 bases and J by 1 base, with 15 bases left in between. In germline, CDR1 is SGHNT, CDR2 YYREEE (reference sequence). The CDR3 loop spans 14 amino acids. As DNA, the CDR3 is TGTGCCAGCCGGTCCGCGGGACAGTCCTACGAGCAGTACTTC. Its protein is CASRSAGQSYEQYF.

The chain combines TRBV5-8 with TRBJ2-3, with D unclear. Germline lookup yields CDR1 SGHTS and CDR2 YDEGEE. Trimming took 9 bases from V and 4 from J, leaving 15 bases between them. CDR3 length equals 13 residues. CDR3 bases: TGTGCCAACTCCAAAAGGCTTGCAGATACGCAGTATTTT. Amino acid sequence: CANSKRLADTQYF.